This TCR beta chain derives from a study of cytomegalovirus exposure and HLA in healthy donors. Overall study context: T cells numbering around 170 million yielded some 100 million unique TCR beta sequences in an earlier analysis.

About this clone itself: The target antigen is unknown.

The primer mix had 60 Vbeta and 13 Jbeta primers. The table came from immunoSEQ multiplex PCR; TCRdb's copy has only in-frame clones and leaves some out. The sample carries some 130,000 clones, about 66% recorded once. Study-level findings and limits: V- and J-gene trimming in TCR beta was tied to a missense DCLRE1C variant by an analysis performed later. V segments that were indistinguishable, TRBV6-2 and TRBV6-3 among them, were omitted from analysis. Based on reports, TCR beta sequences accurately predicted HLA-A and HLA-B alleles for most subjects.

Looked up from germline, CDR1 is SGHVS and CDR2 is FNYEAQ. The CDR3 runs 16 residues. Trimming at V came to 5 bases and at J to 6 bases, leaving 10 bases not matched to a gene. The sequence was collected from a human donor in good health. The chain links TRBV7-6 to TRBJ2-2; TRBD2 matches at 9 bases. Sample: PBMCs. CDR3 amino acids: CASSLLAGRESGELFF. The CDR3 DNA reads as TGTGCCAGCAGCCTACTAGCGGGCCGGGAGTCCGGGGAGCTGTTTTTT.